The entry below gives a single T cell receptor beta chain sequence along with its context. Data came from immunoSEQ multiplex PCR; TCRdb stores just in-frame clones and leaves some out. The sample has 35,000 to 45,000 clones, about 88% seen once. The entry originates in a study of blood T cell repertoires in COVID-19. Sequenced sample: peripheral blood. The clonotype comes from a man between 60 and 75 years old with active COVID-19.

CDR3 loop: CACMTGLFTGELFF. CDR3 bases: TGTGCCTGTATGACAGGGCTTTTTACCGGGGAGCTGTTTTTT. The V and J genes are TRBV30 and TRBJ2-2, with TRBD1 matching 7 bases. V was clipped by 6 bases and J by 5 bases; unmatched bases: 9. CDR1 is GTSNPN, CDR2 SVGIG, per germline (reference sequence). CDR3 length: 14 amino acids.